Here is one TCR beta chain with its context. The CDR3 runs to 15 residues. With 5 bases clipped from V and 3 bases from J, the junction kept 5 bases outside the gene matches. Germline CDR1 is SGHTA and CDR2 is FQGNSA. This entry is derived from a study of naive and memory T cell subsets. The beta constant-region primer was an equimolar mix of two oligonucleotides covering TRBC1 and TRBC2. Four rounds of PCR amplified the ligated cDNA using nested alpha and beta constant-region primers plus SP2. In TCRdb, the UMI-ligation and nested PCR reads were re-called with MiXCR into one record per CDR3 protein. The table has 75,000 to 85,000 distinct CDR3 sequences, over 10% seen once.

The clonotype comes from a human donor in good health. Material: central memory CD4+ T cells from blood. This sequence joins TRBV7-2 and TRBJ2-3, with 10 bases matching TRBD2. As DNA, the CDR3 is TGTGCCAGCAGCGAAGGGACTAGCGAAACAGATACGCAGTATTTT. Its translation: CASSEGTSETDTQYF.